The 28 T cell receptor beta chains below come from one sample, sequenced in a study of blood T cell repertoires in COVID-19. Sequenced by immunoSEQ multiplex PCR; TCRdb stores in-frame clones only, minus some. The sample yields about 170,000 clones, around 82% seen once. The sequencing sample was made of peripheral blood. The receptors derive from a woman of 80 years or more with acute or convalescent COVID-19.

V gene TRBV6-5 combines with J gene TRBJ1-4; D is undetermined. The CDR3 extends over 16 amino acids. Germline lookup yields CDR1 MNHEY and CDR2 SVGAGI. V was shortened by 0 bases and J by 4 bases, with 12 bases between the two germline ends. In DNA form, the CDR3 reads TGTGCCAGCAGTTACTCGTTCCCGGGGTTTAATGAAAAACTGTTTTTT. Its translation is CASSYSFPGFNEKLFF.

This clone was seen many times. This chain connects TRBV5-4 to TRBJ1-2; 8 nucleotides match TRBD1. From germline, CDR1 is SGHNT and CDR2 YYREEE (reference sequence). Germline trimming cut 4 bases from V and 7 bases from J; bases unmatched to any gene: 12. The CDR3 has 15 residues. The CDR3 bases are TGTGCCAGCAGCCACGGCAGACAGGGGTCAGGTGGCTACACCTTC. This codes for CASSHGRQGSGGYTF.

This clone came up a few times. This rearrangement joins TRBV3-1 (or the pseudogene TRBV3-2) to TRBJ2-1, with TRBD1 as a possible D gene (6 bases). The germline CDR1 and CDR2 sequences are LGHDT and YNNKEL (reference sequence). V gave up 6 bases and J gave up 12 bases, with 18 bases separating them. CDR3 length equals 13 residues. The CDR3 region has the DNA TGTGCCAGCAGATATACACAGGGAAAGGGGCAGTTCTTC. Its translation: CASRYTQGKGQFF.

The chain recombines TRBV7-9 with TRBJ2-7; possibly TRBD1 for D (5 bases). The CDR3 is made up of 13 amino acids. V was shortened by 6 bases and J by 0 bases, with 9 bases between the two germline ends. The germline gives CDR1 SEHNR, CDR2 FQNEAQ (reference sequence). The CDR3 protein is CASSRTPSYEQYF. The CDR3 nucleotides are TGTGCCAGCAGTAGGACACCCTCCTACGAGCAGTACTTC.

The rearrangement joins TRBV5-8 to TRBJ2-7, with 16 bases that match TRBD2. The CDR3 is 18 residues long. Germline CDR1 and CDR2: SGHTS and YDEGEE. With 1 base clipped from V and 0 bases from J, the junction kept 4 bases outside the gene matches. The CDR3 loop is CASSLTGLAGGFSYEQYF. In nucleotides, the CDR3 is TGTGCCAGCAGCTTGACGGGACTAGCGGGGGGGTTCTCCTACGAGCAGTACTTC.

This clone has a handful of counts. The chain uses TRBV7-6 and TRBJ1-3; D is unclear. CDR1 is SGHVS, CDR2 FNYEAQ, per germline. V lost 5 bases, J lost 1 base, and 9 bases lay in between. This CDR3 contains 14 residues. The CDR3 region is CASSRLSSGNTIYF. In nucleotides, the CDR3 is TGTGCCAGCAGCCGTTTATCTTCTGGAAACACCATATATTTT.

This rearrangement joins TRBV30 to TRBJ2-5; 11 positions agree with TRBD2. CDR1 and CDR2 (germline): GTSNPN, SVGIG (reference sequence). V lost 3 bases, J lost 13 bases, and 10 bases stayed unmatched. The CDR3 totals 13 residues. The CDR3 DNA is TGTGCCTGGAGCGTAGGGACTAGCGGTCCCTGGTACTTC. This translates into CAWSVGTSGPWYF.

The J gene is TRBJ1-5, the V gene TRBV5-4, with D maybe TRBD1 (6 bases). Germline CDR1 reads SGHNT; CDR2 reads YYREEE (reference sequence). The CDR3 extends over 12 amino acids. V lost 5 bases to trimming and J lost 11 bases, with 14 bases between them. The chain's CDR3 is CASSSGEGAQHF. DNA of the CDR3: TGTGCCAGCAGTAGCGGGGAGGGGGCCCAGCATTTT.

The chain employs TRBV3-1 (or the pseudogene TRBV3-2) and TRBJ1-1; D remains ambiguous. Trimming shortened V by 7 bases and J by 1 base, and 13 bases separated the two germline ends. This CDR3 spans 14 amino acids. Germline loops: CDR1 LGHDT, CDR2 YNNKEL (reference sequence). The CDR3 bases are TGTGCCAGCACCGCGACACGTACGAACACTGAAGCTTTCTTT. As protein: CASTATRTNTEAFF.

A few counts support this clone. This chain connects TRBV6-5 to TRBJ1-1, with 7 bases aligning to TRBD1. Germline trimming cut 6 bases from V and 1 base from J; bases unmatched to any gene: 5. The germline V gene encodes CDR1 MNHEY and CDR2 SVGAGI. The CDR3 consists of 14 residues. The CDR3 sequence: CASSRDRRNTEAFF. The DNA of the CDR3 is TGTGCCAGCAGCCGGGACAGAAGGAACACTGAAGCTTTCTTT.

This chain connects TRBV27 to TRBJ2-7, with D perhaps matching TRBD1 (6 bases). V shed 5 bases and J shed 7 bases, with 21 bases lying between them. This CDR3 has 15 amino acids. From germline, CDR1 is MNHEY and CDR2 SMNVEV (reference sequence). For the CDR3, the DNA is TGTGCCAGCAGTACTCGCTTACAGGGCTCAGGAGAGCAGTACTTC. It codes for CASSTRLQGSGEQYF.

This clone was picked up a small number of times. J is TRBJ1-3 and V is TRBV7-2, with D possibly TRBD1 on 5 matching bases. Per the germline V gene, CDR1 is SGHTA and CDR2 is FQGNSA. The CDR3 extends over 14 amino acids. With 5 bases removed from V and 1 base from J, the gap between germline ends came to 9 bases. The CDR3 reads CASSHGGSGNTIYF. CDR3 nucleotide sequence: TGTGCCAGCAGCCACGGGGGATCTGGAAACACCATATATTTT.

The chain has TRBV29-1 and TRBJ2-2, with 10 positions matching TRBD1. The germline gives CDR1 SQVTM, CDR2 ANQGSEA. Trimming removed 6 bases from V and 4 bases from J; junction bases left unmatched: 5. There are 14 residues in the CDR3. CDR3 sequence reads: CSVLGDRGTGELFF. Written as DNA, the CDR3 is TGCAGCGTGCTCGGGGACAGGGGCACCGGGGAGCTGTTTTTT.

The chain has TRBV6-1 and TRBJ2-5, with 10 bases identical to TRBD2. The CDR3 covers 15 residues. With 5 bases clipped from V and 9 bases from J, the junction kept 12 bases outside the gene matches. Germline V lookup: CDR1 MNHNS, CDR2 SASEGT. CDR3 in amino acids: CASSSLAGELGAQYF. The CDR3 region has the DNA TGTGCCAGCAGTTCTCTAGCGGGGGAGCTTGGGGCCCAGTACTTC.

This clone was detected once. The chain joins TRBV6-1 to TRBJ2-1; 8 bases line up with TRBD2. Per germline, CDR1 MNHNS and CDR2 SASEGT. V shed 6 bases, J shed 8 bases, and the junction held 12 bases outside the gene matches. The CDR3 covers 15 residues. The DNA of the CDR3 is TGTGCCAGCAGCCACCTGAGCGGGAGTCGGTATGAGCAGTTCTTC. It specifies CASSHLSGSRYEQFF.

The chain links TRBV5-6 to TRBJ1-1; 8 nucleotides line up with TRBD1. CDR1 is SGHDT, CDR2 YYEEEE, per germline. CDR3 size: 19 residues. The J segment lost 1 base and the V segment lost 3 bases, leaving 17 bases of the junction unmatched. CDR3 loop: CASSSDRGQAILKNTEAFF. As DNA, the CDR3 is TGTGCCAGCAGCTCGGACCGGGGACAGGCCATCTTAAAGAACACTGAAGCTTTCTTT.

The chain employs TRBV9 and TRBJ2-5; possible D gene TRBD1, 5 bases. The CDR3 loop spans 12 amino acids. The V and J ends lost 7 bases and 6 bases respectively, with 13 bases between them. Germline CDR1 SGDLS, CDR2 YYNGEE. In nucleotides, the CDR3 is TGTGCCAGCGGGGCAGATCAACAGACCCAGTACTTC. It encodes CASGADQQTQYF.

This clone was seen many times. Other nucleotide sequences from this sample produce the same CDR3. The genes are TRBV3-1 (or the pseudogene TRBV3-2) and TRBJ2-5, with 9 bases fitting TRBD2. Trimming at V came to 11 bases and at J to 7 bases, leaving 14 bases not matched to a gene. CDR3 size: 14 residues. Germline V gene lookup returns CDR1 LGHDT and CDR2 YNNKEL (reference sequence). The CDR3 DNA reads TGTGCCCCCCAACTGGCGGGGGGGGCGGGGACCCAGTACTTC. Translated: CAPQLAGGAGTQYF.

V is TRBV23-1 and J is TRBJ1-2, with TRBD1 matching over 11 bases. TRBV23-1 is given ORF status, its function remaining uncertain. The CDR3 runs to 17 residues. With V trimmed by 8 bases and J by 4 bases, 15 bases remained unmatched. The CDR3 region is CASVSPTDRGQVYGYTF. In nucleotides, the CDR3 is TGCGCCAGCGTATCACCAACGGACAGGGGGCAAGTCTATGGCTACACCTTC.

V gene TRBV7-9 combines with J gene TRBJ1-2; TRBD1 matches at 9 bases. V shed 3 bases and J 4 bases; nucleotides not matched to a gene: 3. From germline, CDR1 is SEHNR and CDR2 FQNEAQ (reference sequence). This CDR3 is built from 14 residues. The CDR3 spells CASSFTGGSYGYTF. In nucleotides, the CDR3 is TGTGCCAGCAGCTTTACAGGGGGCAGCTATGGCTACACCTTC.

This chain joins TRBV29-1 and TRBJ2-4; 7 bases are shared with TRBD1. Unmatched junction bases numbered 4, after V lost 4 bases and J lost 4 bases. The germline gives CDR1 SQVTM, CDR2 ANQGSEA. The CDR3 extends over 13 amino acids. Here the CDR3 DNA reads TGCAGCGTTGCCCCGACAGGGAAAAACATTCAGTACTTC. This translates into CSVAPTGKNIQYF.

The chain has TRBV3-1 (or the pseudogene TRBV3-2) and TRBJ2-5; a weak D match, TRBD1 (7 bases). The CDR3 has 14 amino acids. Trimming took off 6 bases at V and 5 bases at J, with 16 bases between the two ends. Germline V gives CDR1 LGHDT, CDR2 YNNKEL (reference sequence). The DNA for the CDR3 is TGTGCCAGCAGAGTAACAGGGGCGGGGGAGACCCAGTACTTC. It codes for CASRVTGAGETQYF.

This sequence joins TRBV2 and TRBJ2-3; a weak D match, TRBD2 (5 bases). V was clipped by 4 bases and J by 0 bases, with 8 bases between them. The CDR3 contains 14 residues. The germline V gene encodes CDR1 SNHLY and CDR2 FYNNEI. CDR3 amino acids: CASSGTGSTDTQYF. The CDR3 DNA is TGTGCCAGCAGTGGTACGGGGAGCACAGATACGCAGTATTTT.

J is TRBJ2-7 and V is TRBV30, with a tentative D call TRBD2 (6 bases). The CDR3 extends over 13 amino acids. Germline V CDR1 and CDR2: GTSNPN, SVGIG (reference sequence). V shed 3 bases and J shed 5 bases, with 14 bases lying between them. The CDR3 loop is CAWRWRGFNEQYF. The CDR3 DNA reads as TGTGCCTGGAGGTGGAGGGGTTTCAACGAGCAGTACTTC.

The CDR3 sequence: CASSLLGAGSEEQYF. Written as DNA, the CDR3 is TGTGCCAGCAGTTTATTGGGGGCAGGGTCGGAAGAGCAGTACTTC. This chain joins TRBV28 and TRBJ2-7; D possibly corresponds to TRBD1 (6 bases). Germline V gives CDR1 MDHEN, CDR2 SYDVKM. The V and J ends lost 1 base and 7 bases respectively, with 17 bases between them. The CDR3 is made up of 15 amino acids.

In this sample, this clone turned up once. The chain has TRBV4-2 and TRBJ1-4; 7 bases match TRBD1. Germline trimming cut 5 bases from V and 3 bases from J; bases unmatched to any gene: 21. The germline gives CDR1 LGHNA, CDR2 YNFKEQ. The CDR3 spans 20 residues. CDR3 amino acids: CASSDPNRGDLFNANEKLFF. The DNA of the CDR3 is TGTGCCAGCAGCGACCCAAACAGGGGTGATCTGTTTAACGCTAATGAAAAACTGTTTTTT.

The chain recombines TRBV5-1 with TRBJ1-1; unclear D gene. The CDR3 loop spans 13 amino acids. V lost 0 bases to trimming and J lost 10 bases, with 13 bases between them. The germline V gene has CDR1 SGHRS and CDR2 YFSETQ. The CDR3 nucleotides are TGCGCCAGCAGCTTGGACTGGGAGGAGAGAGCTTTCTTT. Translation gives CASSLDWEERAFF.

The J gene is TRBJ2-1, the V gene TRBV11-2, with 12 bases lining up with TRBD2. V lost 5 bases and J lost 4; bases outside the gene matches: 6. From germline, CDR1 is SGHAT and CDR2 FQNNGV. This CDR3 spans 16 amino acids. CDR3 bases: TGTGCCAGCAGCATCAGGGGACTAGCGGGTTACAATGAGCAGTTCTTC. This translates into CASSIRGLAGYNEQFF.